Listed below are T cell receptor beta chains from one sample, sequenced in a study of chemoradiotherapy in HPV16-positive cancers. This table comes from immunoSEQ multiplex PCR, and its TCRdb copy is limited to in-frame clones, with some not included. The sample holds roughly 20,000 clones, 84% seen once. The sample here was blood, taken from a patient who underwent chemoradiotherapy. These receptors were taken from a human donor with HPV-associated anogenital cancer. Both conserved end residues are part of each CDR3. The order of the fields is V gene, clone size, D gene, J gene, CDR3 protein, CDR3 DNA. The D gene is left open where the match is weak. A clone size is listed for some rows: how often the clone was seen (once, few, many), or a class if it is expanded.

>TRBV19|.|TRBD2|TRBJ2-3
CASSIGGGFTDTQYF
TGTGCCAGTAGTATAGGGGGGGGTTTCACAGATACGCAGTATTTT
>TRBV28|.|.|TRBJ1-6
CASSQNQGQGGSPLHF
TGTGCCAGCAGCCAAAATCAGGGGCAGGGAGGTTCACCCCTCCACTTT
>TRBV5-8|once|.|TRBJ2-1
CASSNGVSSYNEQFF
TGTGCCAGCAGTAACGGGGTCAGCTCCTACAATGAGCAGTTCTTC
>TRBV5-6|.|.|TRBJ1-3
CASSHSYSGNTIYF
TGTGCCAGCAGCCATAGTTACTCTGGAAACACCATATATTTT
>TRBV2|.|.|TRBJ1-4
CASAISTHEKLFF
TGTGCCAGCGCCATCAGCACCCATGAAAAACTGTTTTTT
>TRBV6-5|.|.|TRBJ2-1
CASRGGQYNEQFF
TGTGCCAGCAGGGGCGGACAGTACAATGAGCAGTTCTTC
>TRBV4-2|.|.|TRBJ1-3
CASSQDRMSGNTIYF
TGTGCCAGCAGCCAAGATCGCATGTCTGGAAACACCATATATTTT
>TRBV5-8|.|.|TRBJ2-1
CASPNGIGSSGNEQFF
TGTGCCAGCCCCAACGGTATAGGGTCATCTGGCAATGAGCAGTTCTTC
>TRBV5-1|few|.|TRBJ1-1
CASSLTGNTEAFF
TGCGCCAGCAGCCTGACGGGAAACACTGAAGCTTTCTTT
>TRBV10-1|few|.|TRBJ2-2
CASSEEGAGGELFF
TGCGCCAGCAGTGAAGAGGGAGCGGGCGGGGAGCTGTTTTTT
>TRBV5-6|.|.|TRBJ2-7
CASSFIVGEQYF
TGTGCCAGCAGCTTTATCGTCGGCGAGCAGTACTTC
>TRBV19|.|TRBD1|TRBJ1-6
CASSIQGTDFLSSYNSPLHF
TGTGCCAGTAGTATTCAAGGGACAGATTTTTTAAGCTCCTATAATTCACCCCTCCACTTT
>TRBV5-4|.|.|TRBJ1-1
CASNRGSTEAFF
TGTGCCAGCAACCGGGGGAGCACTGAAGCTTTCTTT
>TRBV2|.|.|TRBJ1-1
CASSPRTDDEAFF
TGTGCCAGCAGTCCGCGGACAGATGATGAAGCTTTCTTT
>TRBV7-9|.|.|TRBJ1-3
CASRKDSGNTIYF
TGTGCCAGTCGAAAGGACTCTGGAAACACCATATATTTT
>TRBV5-6|.|.|TRBJ1-5
CASSSIDDKQPQHF
TGTGCCAGCAGCTCCATTGATGACAAGCAGCCCCAGCATTTT
>TRBV5-4|.|.|TRBJ2-2
CASSLSRGNTGELFF
TGTGCCAGCAGCTTATCCCGGGGAAATACCGGGGAGCTGTTTTTT
>TRBV27|.|.|TRBJ2-7
CASSLGSAYYEQYF
TGTGCCAGCAGTTTGGGTAGCGCTTACTACGAGCAGTACTTC
>TRBV5-6|.|TRBD1|TRBJ1-1
CASSLPGGTEAFF
TGTGCCAGCAGCTTGCCAGGGGGGACTGAAGCTTTCTTT
>TRBV20-1|medium-sized|.|TRBJ2-1
CSARDLHEQFF
TGCAGTGCTAGAGATCTGCATGAGCAGTTCTTC